One sample yielded the 8 T cell receptor beta chains listed below, sequenced in a study of cytomegalovirus exposure and HLA in healthy donors. The PCR contained 60 Vbeta and 13 Jbeta primers. The repertoire was sequenced with immunoSEQ multiplex PCR; TCRdb's copy has only in-frame clones and lacks some. The profile shows some 130,000 clones, approximately 78% of them singletons. What was sequenced was PBMCs. The receptor set was obtained from a female donor in good health and CMV-seronegative.

This clone was counted a few times. The rearrangement links TRBV5-1 to TRBJ1-2; D may be TRBD1 (5 bases). The germline CDR1 and CDR2 sequences are SGHRS and YFSETQ. The CDR3 runs to 15 residues. V gave up 4 bases and J gave up 4 bases, with 17 bases separating them. The DNA for the CDR3 is TGCGCCAGCAGCGGGGGGGGATTGAGCATCTATGGCTACACCTTC. It is translated as CASSGGGLSIYGYTF.

CDR3 sequence reads: CASTPDPEVGQFF. The CDR3 DNA follows: TGTGCCAGCACACCCGACCCAGAGGTTGGGCAGTTCTTC. This sequence joins TRBV7-9 and TRBJ2-1; D is unclear. Trimming shortened V by 7 bases and J by 12 bases, and 19 bases separated the two germline ends. The germline V gene has CDR1 SEHNR and CDR2 FQNEAQ (reference sequence). The CDR3 totals 13 residues.

The chain recombines TRBV28 with TRBJ2-2, with 8 bases that match TRBD2. The CDR3 loop spans 17 amino acids. J was trimmed by 3 bases and V by 1 base; bases with no gene match: 7. Germline V gives CDR1 MDHEN, CDR2 SYDVKM. In DNA form, the CDR3 reads TGTGCCAGCAGTTTATCCAAGACTAGCGCATACACCGGGGAGCTGTTTTTT. Its translation is CASSLSKTSAYTGELFF.

V gene TRBV2 combines with J gene TRBJ2-5; the match to TRBD2 covers 14 bases. V was clipped by 7 bases and J by 2 bases; unmatched bases: 6. CDR1 is SNHLY, CDR2 FYNNEI, per germline. The CDR3 spans 16 residues. Here the CDR3 reads CASNPGLAGEQETQYF. The CDR3 nucleotides read TGTGCCAGCAACCCGGGACTAGCGGGAGAACAAGAGACCCAGTACTTC.

The chain recombines TRBV5-8 with TRBJ1-1; perhaps TRBD1 as D (6 bases). This CDR3 is 15 amino acids long. Germline V gives CDR1 SGHTS, CDR2 YDEGEE. The V and J ends lost 5 bases and 1 base respectively, with 15 bases between them. The CDR3 is CASSTNRAGNTEAFF. Here the CDR3 DNA reads TGTGCCAGCAGTACGAACAGGGCCGGGAACACTGAAGCTTTCTTT.

The chain carries TRBV28 and TRBJ2-5; D possibly corresponds to TRBD2 (6 bases). This CDR3 region has 16 residues. The V end was cut by 3 bases, the J end by 5 bases, with 19 bases between. CDR1 is MDHEN, CDR2 SYDVKM, per germline. The DNA of the CDR3 is TGTGCCAGCAGTTTCGCGAAAGGGACTGTGGGGGAGACCCAGTACTTC. This codes for CASSFAKGTVGETQYF.

The chain carries TRBV6-5 and TRBJ2-5; a possible D gene is TRBD1 (5 bases). V was clipped by 5 bases and J by 2 bases, with 12 bases between them. The CDR3 totals 14 residues. The germline CDR1 and CDR2 sequences are MNHEY and SVGAGI. The CDR3 loop reads CASSGQGLQETQYF. The DNA for the CDR3 is TGTGCCAGCAGTGGGCAGGGATTACAAGAGACCCAGTACTTC.

The rearrangement joins TRBV5-1 to TRBJ1-1, with D hard to call. Per germline, CDR1 SGHRS and CDR2 YFSETQ. V was shortened by 2 bases and J by 4 bases, with 12 bases between the two germline ends. The CDR3 is 14 amino acids. The CDR3 sequence: CASSFGSGSTEAFF. In nucleotides, the CDR3 is TGCGCCAGCAGCTTTGGCAGCGGAAGCACTGAAGCTTTCTTT.